The T cell receptor (beta chain) described here comes from a study of CD8+ T cells in alopecia areata. The overall study: Treated patients received oral tofacitinib, 5 to 10 mg twice daily.

This clone was picked up a small number of times. Germline lookup yields CDR1 GTSNPN and CDR2 SVGIG (reference sequence). CDR3 length: 13 residues. V was pared by 0 bases and J by 7 bases, with 10 bases between. Sequencing used cDNA as its template, made by extracting RNA and reverse transcribing it. The repertoire was sequenced with immunoSEQ multiplex PCR; TCRdb's copy has only in-frame clones and lacks some. The top ten clones hold roughly 10% of a sample with 170,000 or so clones, 40% to 65% of them seen once. The treatment was: oral pan-JAK inhibitor, 5-10 mg twice daily. The receptor was isolated from a human donor with alopecia areata. Material: CD8+ T cells sorted from blood, obtained at week 24, from a patient treated with tofacitinib. This chain connects TRBV30 to TRBJ2-1; D unresolved. This chain's CDR3 is CAWSVSGQNEQFF. The CDR3 nucleotides are TGTGCCTGGAGTGTATCGGGCCAGAATGAGCAGTTCTTC.